A single sample gave rise to the 16 T cell receptor beta chains below, sequenced in a study of T-cell reconstitution after alpha-beta-depleted transplantation in children. Using unique molecular identifiers, the investigators prepared the TCRbeta library. In TCRdb, the PCR reads were re-called with MiXCR into one record per CDR3 protein. The table has about 500,000 distinct CDR3 sequences, 32% seen once. The sample in question was PBMCs from the stem cell graft donor, obtained from the stem cell graft. The receptors come from a human donor who donated a stem cell graft to a child with aplastic anemia.

The rearrangement links TRBV20-1 to TRBJ2-3, with 11 positions matching TRBD2. The CDR3 sequence is 15 residues long. The germline V gene encodes CDR1 DFQATT and CDR2 SNEGSKA (reference sequence). V shed 4 bases, J shed 7 bases, and the junction held 10 bases outside the gene matches. The CDR3 region is CSATPLAGGPNTQYF. CDR3 in DNA: TGCAGTGCTACTCCCTTAGCGGGAGGGCCGAATACGCAGTATTTT.

V usage is TRBV5-1 and J usage is TRBJ2-7, with 8 bases matching TRBD2. The CDR3 has 16 amino acids. Germline CDR1 reads SGHRS; CDR2 reads YFSETQ. With 5 bases clipped from V and 1 base from J, the junction kept 11 bases outside the gene matches. DNA for the CDR3: TGCGCCAGCAGGATAGACCCGGGACTAGATTCCTACGAGCAGTACTTC. Translation: CASRIDPGLDSYEQYF.

The V and J genes are TRBV19 and TRBJ2-1, with 8 nucleotides matching TRBD2. The V segment lost 0 bases and the J segment 0 bases; nucleotides outside the gene matches: 10. Germline CDR1 reads LNHDA; CDR2 reads SQIVND (reference sequence). The length of the CDR3 is 19 residues. CDR3: CASSIENYAGGGSYNEQFF. The DNA of the CDR3 is TGTGCCAGTAGTATAGAAAATTACGCGGGAGGCGGCTCCTACAATGAGCAGTTCTTC. Looking up the rest from reference TRBV19 and TRBJ2-1 gives the full variable domain: DGGITQSPKYLFRKEGQNVTLSCEQNLNHDAMYWYRQDPGQGLRLIYYSQIVNDFQKGDIAEGYSVSREKKESFPLTVTSAQKNPTAFYLCASSIENYAGGGSYNEQFFGPGTRLTVL.

The genes are TRBV7-9 and TRBJ1-4, with 8 bases identical to TRBD1. With 3 bases clipped from V and 5 bases from J, the junction kept 11 bases outside the gene matches. Germline-derived CDR1 and CDR2 are SEHNR and FQNEAQ (reference sequence). The CDR3 is 17 residues long. CDR3 sequence: CASSLSRPGTGNEKLFF. CDR3 bases: TGTGCCAGCAGCTTGTCACGACCCGGGACAGGAAATGAAAAACTGTTTTTT.

This clonotype was seen more than once but under ten times. The chain recombines TRBV4-2 with TRBJ2-7, with D maybe TRBD2 (6 bases). V dropped 0 bases and J dropped 4 bases, with 28 bases sitting between them. The CDR3 contains 20 residues. The germline V gene encodes CDR1 LGHNA and CDR2 YNFKEQ. The CDR3 loop is CASSQDLVLGSGTRNYEQYF. The CDR3 DNA reads as TGTGCCAGCAGCCAAGATTTAGTCTTGGGTAGCGGAACCAGAAATTACGAGCAGTACTTC.

This clonotype was seen a handful of times. This chain joins TRBV4-1 and TRBJ1-5; 9 bases agree with TRBD1. V lost 1 base to trimming and J lost 4 bases; unmatched junction nucleotides: 2. The CDR3 has 15 residues. CDR1 is MGHRA, CDR2 YSYEKL, per germline. CDR3 coding DNA: TGCGCCAGCAGCCAAGTGGACAGGGGTAATCAGCCCCAGCATTTT. It translates to CASSQVDRGNQPQHF.

In its sample, this clonotype was seen a few times. The chain combines TRBV14 with TRBJ2-3; the D call may be TRBD1 or TRBD2 (5 bases each). Germline CDR1 and CDR2: SGHDN and FVKESK. The CDR3 has 13 amino acids. Trimming removed 2 bases from V and 14 bases from J, with 17 bases in between. CDR3: CASSQSLEGSPYF. The CDR3 nucleotides read TGTGCCAGCAGCCAAAGTTTAGAGGGGAGTCCGTATTTT.

This clonotype has only one observation. Given a much more abundant clone one base away, this may be a read error. V gene TRBV6-1 combines with J gene TRBJ1-6; D not certain. Trimming shortened V by 2 bases and J by 15 bases, and 14 bases separated the two germline ends. Per the germline V gene, CDR1 is MNHNS and CDR2 is SASEGT. This CDR3 spans 13 amino acids. This CDR3 is CASSEHESIFLHF. CDR3 sequence (DNA): TGTGCCAGCAGTGAACACGAATCTATTTTCCTCCACTTT.

This clonotype was counted only a few times. The V and J genes are TRBV20-1 and TRBJ2-5; 15 bases agree with TRBD2. CDR1 is DFQATT and CDR2 is SNEGSKA in the germline V gene (reference sequence). This CDR3 region has 18 residues. V lost 1 base, J lost 0 bases, and 6 bases stayed unmatched. CDR3 protein: CSARAGLAGGRYQETQYF. In nucleotides, the CDR3 is TGCAGTGCTAGAGCCGGACTAGCGGGAGGGAGGTACCAAGAGACCCAGTACTTC.

The chain has TRBV14 and TRBJ2-7; possibly TRBD1 for D (6 bases). Trimming cost V 3 bases and J 6 bases, with 15 bases left between them. The CDR3 totals 14 residues. Germline V gene data show CDR1 as SGHDN and CDR2 as FVKESK. The CDR3 nucleotides read TGTGCCAGCAGCCATTACCGGGACAATGCCGAGCAGTACTTC. Encoded protein: CASSHYRDNAEQYF.

In its sample, this clonotype was seen a few times. The V gene is TRBV12-3 or TRBV12-4, the J gene TRBJ1-5; no clear D gene. The CDR3 is made up of 13 amino acids. V was clipped by 7 bases and J by 5 bases, with 12 bases between them. CDR3 region: CASTGQFDQPQHF. The CDR3 DNA follows: TGTGCCAGCACTGGGCAGTTCGATCAGCCCCAGCATTTT.

J is TRBJ2-1 and V is TRBV6-5, with a weak D call TRBD2 (6 bases). The CDR3 is 15 amino acids. Trimming pared 2 bases from V and 9 bases from J, leaving 17 bases between. Germline CDR1 is MNHEY and CDR2 is SVGAGI. Here the CDR3 DNA reads TGTGCCAGCAGTTACGAAGGGGCCGTGGGGGGTGAGCAGTTCTTC. It codes for CASSYEGAVGGEQFF.

Only a few counts were recorded for this clonotype. The V call is TRBV7-9, the J call TRBJ1-4, with 10 positions matching TRBD1. The CDR3 sequence is 14 residues long. V was pared by 4 bases and J by 5 bases, with 1 base of the junction left unmatched. Germline-derived CDR1 and CDR2 are SEHNR and FQNEAQ (reference sequence). CDR3 sequence: CASSSGQGNEKLFF. CDR3 nucleotides: TGTGCCAGCAGCTCGGGACAGGGGAATGAAAAACTGTTTTTT. Full variable domain (remainder filled in from reference TRBV7-9 and TRBJ1-4): DTGVSQNPRHKITKRGQNVTFRCDPISEHNRLYWYRQTLGQGPEFLTYFQNEAQLEKSRLLSDRFSAERPKGSFSTLEIQRTEQGDSAMYLCASSSGQGNEKLFFGSGTQLSVL.

This clonotype was picked up a small number of times. The chain employs TRBV12-3 or TRBV12-4 and TRBJ2-1; D not certain. The V end lost 0 bases, the J end lost 4 bases, and 7 bases lay between the germline ends. The CDR3 runs to 14 residues. CDR3 DNA sequence: TGTGCCAGCAGTTTAGCGGCGGAGTACAATGAGCAGTTCTTC. Translated: CASSLAAEYNEQFF.

V gene TRBV6-6 combines with J gene TRBJ1-2; D is unresolved. The CDR3 is made up of 11 amino acids. Germline assignment: CDR1 MNHNY and CDR2 SVGAGI (reference sequence). V shed 5 bases and J shed 8 bases, with 9 bases lying between them. The CDR3 bases are TGTGCCAGCAGTCCATTAGGCGGCTACACCTTC. It is translated as CASSPLGGYTF.

This clonotype was picked up one time. This chain connects TRBV12-3 or TRBV12-4 to TRBJ2-2; possible D gene TRBD1, 5 bases. V lost 1 base, J lost 8 bases, and 14 bases lay in between. The CDR3 consists of 15 residues. The CDR3 spells CASSLEGEPSGELFF. As DNA, the CDR3 is TGTGCCAGCAGTTTAGAAGGGGAACCATCTGGGGAGCTGTTTTTT.